Sequencing of this TCR beta chain was carried out in a study of T-cell memory formation after mild COVID-19. In TCRdb, the 5' RACE reads were re-called with MiXCR into one record per CDR3 protein. The data hold about 540,000 distinct CDR3 sequences, with about a fifth observed a single time. The germline V gene encodes CDR1 MDHEN and CDR2 SYDVKM. The CDR3 runs to 15 residues. V lost 6 bases and J 0 bases, leaving 15 bases between the germline ends. The clonotype originates from an adult woman who had mild COVID-19 (a few samples of this study predate the infection). Cell type and time point are not known. The chain uses TRBV28 and TRBJ2-7; either TRBD1 or TRBD2 may supply D (6 bases each). Input material: PBMCs or a T cell subset sorted from them (not recorded which). The CDR3 here is CASSPRGGSSYEQYF. The CDR3 DNA reads as TGTGCCAGCAGCCCCAGGGGAGGAAGCTCCTACGAGCAGTACTTC.